The 15 T cell receptor beta chains listed next were all sequenced from one sample in a study of blood T cells in healthy people across ages. Through a sample-barcoded 5' primer and a J-beta primer mix, a second PCR was run for roughly 6 to 11 cycles. From the 5' RACE reads, TCRdb called clonotypes with MiXCR, one entry per CDR3 protein. The table has around 700,000 distinct CDR3 sequences, 20% to 25% seen once. In addition, the sample was reused for a study of T cells of mothers and their children.

Sequenced sample: blood. These receptors were collected from a boy between 5 and 17 years old in good health.

Notes on this clonotype: The junction departs from germline at one end; a sequencing error may be responsible. The rearrangement uses TRBV28 and TRBJ1-4, with a weak D call TRBD1 (6 bases). In germline, CDR1 is MDHEN, CDR2 SYDVKM. This CDR3 is 13 amino acids long. The CDR3 spells CASSDSPKEKLFF. The CDR3 bases are TGTGCCAGCTCGGACAGCCCTAAAGAAAAACTGTTTTTT.

This chain links TRBV11-3 with TRBJ2-1; weak D call: TRBD1 (6 bases). The germline CDR1 and CDR2 sequences are SGHNT and YENEEA. V lost 5 bases and J lost 1, with 12 bases in between. The CDR3 has 15 amino acids. The CDR3 nucleotides read TGTGCCAGCAGCCTCACAGGGCGATCCTACAATGAGCAGTTCTTC. It yields the protein CASSLTGRSYNEQFF.

The chain recombines TRBV15 with TRBJ2-1, with D possibly being TRBD2 (6 bases). The tail of the sequence fits TRBJ2-7 better, so the J call may be wrong. The CDR3 sequence is 14 residues long. The germline V gene has CDR1 LNHNV and CDR2 YYDKDF (reference sequence). CDR3 in DNA: TGTGCCACCAGCAGAGATGCGGGAAACTACGAGCAGTACTTC. Translating gives CATSRDAGNYEQYF.

The chain joins TRBV11-2 to TRBJ1-1, with D maybe TRBD1 (5 bases). The CDR3 is made up of 13 amino acids. V lost 1 base, J lost 7 bases, and 10 bases lay in between. Germline V CDR1 and CDR2: SGHAT, FQNNGV. The CDR3 protein is CASSLVLGDEAFF. The CDR3 coding sequence is TGTGCCAGCAGCTTAGTTCTAGGGGATGAAGCTTTCTTT.

There are a few counts of this clonotype. CDR3 bases: TGTGCCAGCAGTTTCTTGGGGTTCGGGGGTGGCACAGATACGCAGTATTTT. This codes for CASSFLGFGGGTDTQYF. The chain combines TRBV27 with TRBJ2-3; D might be TRBD2 (6 bases). The germline gives CDR1 MNHEY, CDR2 SMNVEV (reference sequence). V shed 3 bases and J shed 1 base, with 17 bases lying between them. There are 17 residues in the CDR3.

The V call is TRBV6-2 or TRBV6-3, the J call TRBJ2-5; maybe TRBD1 (6 bases). The assigned J gene may be wrong: the sequence end matches TRBJ2-1 better. The CDR3 loop spans 14 amino acids. Germline V gives CDR1 MNHEY, CDR2 SVGEGT. CDR3 amino acids: CASSYQGTYNEQFF. CDR3 DNA: TGTGCCAGCAGTTATCAGGGGACCTACAATGAGCAGTTCTTC.

This chain uses TRBV18 with TRBJ1-2, with TRBD1 identical over 7 bases. The J segment lost 6 bases and the V segment lost 6 bases, leaving 10 bases of the junction unmatched. This CDR3 is built from 14 residues. Germline CDR1 KGHSH, CDR2 LQKENI. This CDR3 reads CASSSSGGYDGYTF. The DNA for the CDR3 is TGTGCCAGCTCCTCGTCAGGGGGGTACGATGGCTACACCTTC.

V and J are TRBV4-3 and TRBJ1-2; a possible D gene is TRBD1 (5 bases). Trimming removed 3 bases at V and 4 bases at J, with 15 bases between. Germline values: CDR1 LGHNA, CDR2 YSLEER. This CDR3 is built from 15 residues. DNA of the CDR3: TGCGCCAGCAGCCAGACGAAGGGTGGGGCCTATGGCTACACCTTC. The encoded protein is CASSQTKGGAYGYTF.

This clonotype was detected a few times. The chain recombines TRBV11-2 with TRBJ1-2; D is undetermined. This CDR3 spans 13 amino acids. V lost 5 bases and J lost 6, with 13 bases in between. Per germline, CDR1 SGHAT and CDR2 FQNNGV. CDR3 amino acids: CASSREVWDGYTF. The CDR3, as DNA: TGTGCCAGCAGCCGGGAGGTGTGGGATGGCTACACCTTC.

The rearrangement links TRBV24-1 to TRBJ2-5, with 10 bases that match TRBD2. The end of the DNA fits TRBJ2-1 better, so the J call may be wrong. CDR3 length: 15 amino acids. Germline V gene data show CDR1 as KGHDR and CDR2 as SFDVKD. CDR3 DNA: TGTGCCACCACTCCCGGGACTAGCGAGAGTAATGAGCAGTTCTTC. This gives the protein CATTPGTSESNEQFF.

This clonotype occurred a few times. The chain has TRBV6-1 and TRBJ2-3; perhaps TRBD1 as D (6 bases). This CDR3 region has 14 residues. The germline V gene encodes CDR1 MNHNS and CDR2 SASEGT. Trimming left V 5 bases short and J 2 bases short, with 11 bases between. CDR3 in amino acids: CASSRGQHTDTQYF. DNA for the CDR3: TGTGCCAGCAGTCGCGGACAGCACACAGATACGCAGTATTTT.

This clonotype was seen more than once but under ten times. The chain recombines TRBV4-1 with TRBJ1-5; D remains ambiguous. The CDR3 is 16 residues long. Trimming stripped 1 base from V and 0 bases from J, with 10 bases between. From germline, CDR1 is MGHRA and CDR2 YSYEKL. The CDR3 is CASSQVVGYSNQPQHF. In nucleotides, the CDR3 is TGCGCCAGCAGCCAAGTTGTTGGTTATAGCAATCAGCCCCAGCATTTT.

This clonotype has more than one count but fewer than ten. The chain couples TRBV15 to TRBJ2-7; possibly TRBD1 or TRBD2 for D (5 bases each). Germline CDR1 is LNHNV and CDR2 is YYDKDF (reference sequence). The V end lost 5 bases, the J end lost 1 base, and 12 bases lay between the germline ends. This CDR3 contains 14 residues. CDR3 sequence: CATSGTLGSYEQYF. In DNA form, the CDR3 reads TGTGCCACCAGCGGGACCCTGGGTTCCTACGAGCAGTACTTC.

The CDR3 DNA is TGCAGTGCTAGCGGGGGGCCCCTCACAGATACGCAGTATTTT. It codes for CSASGGPLTDTQYF. The chain combines TRBV20-1 with TRBJ2-3; D may be TRBD2 (7 bases). Trimming took 3 bases from V and 2 from J, leaving 12 bases between them. From germline, CDR1 is DFQATT and CDR2 SNEGSKA (reference sequence). The CDR3 has 14 residues.

This clonotype was counted between two and nine times. Its ends do not fully match the called genes, so a read error is possible. The rearrangement joins TRBV29-1 to TRBJ2-7; D unresolved. Germline V lookup: CDR1 SQVTM, CDR2 ANQGSEA. The CDR3 length is 13 residues. Here the CDR3 DNA reads TGCAGCGTTGAATACGGCACAGCCTACGGGCAGTACTTC. As protein: CSVEYGTAYGQYF.